A selection of T cell receptor beta chains follows, all from one sample in a study of early T cells in non-severe SARS-CoV-2 infection. TCRdb itself ran the 5' RACE reads through MiXCR, one entry per CDR3 protein. The data show about 48,000 distinct CDR3 sequences, about 7.8% seen once. Source material: whole blood. These receptor sequences come from an adult who was a healthcare worker with PCR-confirmed SARS-CoV-2 infection or an uninfected control (not recorded which). CDR3s include the opening cysteine and the closing phenylalanine or tryptophan. The order of the fields is CDR3 DNA, CDR3 protein, clone size, D gene, V gene, J gene. A D gene is named only where the DNA matches it firmly. A row's size may be missing; if present it is once, few, many or a size class.

TGCAGCGTTGTGGGAACAGGGACTAACATGAACACTGAAGCTTTCTTT	CSVVGTGTNMNTEAFF	many	-	TRBV29-1	TRBJ1-1
TGTGCCAGCAGCGCCAAAACCTGGGCAACACCAGATACGCAGTATTTT	CASSAKTWATPDTQYF	many	-	TRBV28	TRBJ2-3
TGCAGTGCTTCGACAGCTACGTACGAGCAGTACTTC	CSASTATYEQYF	many	-	TRBV20-1	TRBJ2-7
TGTGCCACCAGTGACCCCCGCCGGACCCTTATCCAGTTCTTC	CATSDPRRTLIQFF	few	-	TRBV24-1	TRBJ2-1
TGTGCCAGCAGTTCCTACTCTGGGGCCAACGTCCTGACTTTC	CASSSYSGANVLTF	few	-	TRBV27	TRBJ2-6
TGTGCCATCAGTGAGTCGGAGGGGAGGGATGAGCAGTTCTTC	CAISESEGRDEQFF	many	TRBD2	TRBV10-3	TRBJ2-1
TGTGCCTGGAGTGTACGGTTCTCCGATGGCTACACCTTC	CAWSVRFSDGYTF	-	-	TRBV30	TRBJ1-2
TGTGCCAGCAACCGGAGGACTAGCAGGAGCACAGATACGCAGTATTTT	CASNRRTSRSTDTQYF	-	TRBD2	TRBV6-2/TRBV6-3	TRBJ2-3
TGTGCCAGCAGTTTATACGCGGACCAAGAGACCCAGTACTTC	CASSLYADQETQYF	large	-	TRBV28	TRBJ2-5
TGCGCCAGCAGCCTATCCGGGACAGGGGATCAGCCCCAGCATTTT	CASSLSGTGDQPQHF	many	TRBD1	TRBV4-1	TRBJ1-5
TGTGCCAGCAGCTTGCTTCCGGGAAGCCTAAGCACAGATACGCAGTATTTT	CASSLLPGSLSTDTQYF	-	-	TRBV7-6	TRBJ2-3
TGCGCCAGCAGCCAGTCCTCCGGGACAGTCGGTGAAAAACTGTTTTTT	CASSQSSGTVGEKLFF	-	TRBD1	TRBV4-3	TRBJ1-4
TGTGCCAGCAGTTTCCGGGACCCCGGCGATGAGCAGTTCTTC	CASSFRDPGDEQFF	many	-	TRBV27	TRBJ2-1
TGTGCCAGTAGTCCCCGGGGGCCCGTCTATGGCTACACCTTC	CASSPRGPVYGYTF	many	-	TRBV19	TRBJ1-2
TGTGCCTGGAGATCGGGGGGTAACTATAATTCACCCCTCCACTTT	CAWRSGGNYNSPLHF	many	-	TRBV30	TRBJ1-6
TGTGCCAGCAGCGACCCAATGGGGTTCGGGGAGACCCAGTACTTC	CASSDPMGFGETQYF	-	-	TRBV9	TRBJ2-5
TGCGCCAGCAGCCCCCAGGGGAACACCGGGGAGCTGTTTTTT	CASSPQGNTGELFF	many	-	TRBV5-1	TRBJ2-2
TGTGCCAGTAGTGCAGGGACAGGGCTCCGGGAGACCCAGTACTTC	CASSAGTGLRETQYF	many	TRBD1	TRBV19	TRBJ2-5
TGTGCCAGCAGCTCGGGGGACAGCAACTCCTATGGCTACACCTTC	CASSSGDSNSYGYTF	few	TRBD1	TRBV7-9	TRBJ1-2
TGTGCCAGCAGTCCGACTAGCGGGGGCTCTATAACCGGGGAGCTGTTTTTT	CASSPTSGGSITGELFF	many	TRBD2	TRBV12-3/TRBV12-4	TRBJ2-2
TGTGCCACCAGTGACAGGACTGATAATCAGCCCCAGCATTTT	CATSDRTDNQPQHF	many	-	TRBV24-1	TRBJ1-5
TGTGCCAGCAGCTTAGAAGGGGGGAGCTCCTATAATTCACCCCTCCACTTT	CASSLEGGSSYNSPLHF	many	-	TRBV11-2	TRBJ1-6
TGTGCCAGCAGTACACACACCGGGGAGCTGTTTTTT	CASSTHTGELFF	-	-	TRBV28	TRBJ2-2
TGTGCCATCAGAGGCCGTGGACAGGGGGCACCGAACACTGAAGCTTTCTTT	CAIRGRGQGAPNTEAFF	few	TRBD1	TRBV10-3	TRBJ1-1
TGTGCCAGCAGCTTAGTTCCGGACAGGGTATCCTACAATGAGCAGTTCTTC	CASSLVPDRVSYNEQFF	many	TRBD1	TRBV7-8	TRBJ2-1
TGTGCCAGCATTCGGACAGGGCGGATCATTCGGGGCAATCAGCCCCAGCATTTT	CASIRTGRIIRGNQPQHF	many	TRBD1	TRBV28	TRBJ1-5
TGTGCCAGCAGTGAAGTGGGGATCAACACTGAAGCTTTCTTT	CASSEVGINTEAFF	many	-	TRBV6-1	TRBJ1-1
TGCAGCGTTGTCTTGACAGGGTCGAACACCGGGGAGCTGTTTTTT	CSVVLTGSNTGELFF	many	TRBD1	TRBV29-1	TRBJ2-2
TGTGCCAGCAGCCGCACTGTGGCGGGGGCGTGGAATCAGCCCCAGCATTTT	CASSRTVAGAWNQPQHF	-	-	TRBV6-2/TRBV6-3	TRBJ1-5
TGTGCCAGCAGTTTACCCCCCCTGGATACGCAGTATTTT	CASSLPPLDTQYF	few	-	TRBV28	TRBJ2-3
TGCAGTGCTCCTCCGGCCGGGAAGGGCGAGCAGTACTTC	CSAPPAGKGEQYF	-	-	TRBV20-1	TRBJ2-7